This paragraph reports one T cell receptor beta chain. Antigen unknown. This sample is part of a study of identifying expanded T cells in peripheral blood. Clones were sequenced by immunoSEQ multiplex PCR, and TCRdb holds only the in-frame ones, with some missing. The sample holds roughly 100,000 clones, around 89% seen once. During the collection period, no donor immune events like infections were recorded. General study results and limits: Clone count variance between two-week samples rose with total template count. About 1.2 clones differed between technical replicates, versus approximately 16 and 19 over time.

The germline V gene has CDR1 SGHAT and CDR2 FQNNGV. The V end was cut by 5 bases, the J end by 0 bases, with 14 bases between. The CDR3 has 15 residues. The chain links TRBV11-2 to TRBJ2-7; possible D gene TRBD2, 6 bases. Input material: blood. The receptor was derived from a person aged 18-69 years in good health. The CDR3 DNA is TGTGCCAGCAGCCCTACCCGGGGACTCTCCTACGAGCAGTACTTC. Encoded protein: CASSPTRGLSYEQYF.